Below, 32 T cell receptor beta chains from the same sample are listed, as sequenced in a study of CD8 T cells in Susac syndrome. An amount of RNA that ranged from 0.5 to 1 ug was reverse transcribed with random hexamers. TCRdb re-called the immunoSEQ multiplex PCR reads with MiXCR, one entry per CDR3 protein. Among some 220,000 distinct CDR3 sequences, 95% were seen once, and the ten largest hold 0.095%. The sequenced material came from CD4+ T cells from PBMCs. These receptors all stem from a human donor with multiple sclerosis.

The rearrangement joins TRBV27 to TRBJ1-2, with TRBD1 matching 7 bases. The CDR3 extends over 13 amino acids. Per germline, CDR1 MNHEY and CDR2 SMNVEV (reference sequence). The V segment lost 4 bases and the J segment 3 bases; nucleotides outside the gene matches: 2. The CDR3 loop reads CASSSTGDYGYTF. The CDR3 bases are TGTGCCAGCAGTTCAACAGGGGACTATGGCTACACCTTC.

In this sample, this clonotype turned up a few times. V gene TRBV7-9 combines with J gene TRBJ1-1; D is unresolved. V shed 1 base and J shed 0 bases, with 6 bases lying between them. This CDR3 is built from 14 residues. Looked up from germline, CDR1 is SEHNR and CDR2 is FQNEAQ (reference sequence). The chain's CDR3 is CASSLGGMNTEAFF. In DNA, the CDR3 is TGTGCCAGCAGCTTAGGTGGGATGAACACTGAAGCTTTCTTT.

V and J are TRBV7-2 and TRBJ2-5, with TRBD1 as a possible D gene (6 bases). Germline loops: CDR1 SGHTA, CDR2 FQGNSA. V was cut by 5 bases and J by 5 bases, with 18 bases left in between. The CDR3 loop spans 15 amino acids. CDR3 amino acids: CASSPNLGAYETQYF. CDR3 nucleotides: TGTGCCAGCAGCCCTAACCTGGGGGCCTACGAGACCCAGTACTTC.

The V gene is TRBV20-1, the J gene TRBJ2-5, with 11 bases lining up with TRBD2. The V segment lost 8 bases and the J segment 0 bases; nucleotides outside the gene matches: 5. This CDR3 comprises 14 residues. The V gene's germline CDR1 is DFQATT and CDR2 SNEGSKA (reference sequence). The CDR3 sequence is CSSTSGGYQETQYF. CDR3 bases: TGCAGTAGTACTAGCGGGGGATACCAAGAGACCCAGTACTTC.

The chain couples TRBV24-1 to TRBJ2-1; the D gene is possibly TRBD1 (6 bases). V gave up 5 bases and J gave up 5 bases, with 12 bases separating them. CDR1 KGHDR and CDR2 SFDVKD come from the germline V gene. This CDR3 region has 14 residues. The CDR3 loop is CATSGRQGNNEQFF. The CDR3 DNA reads TGTGCCACCAGTGGAAGGCAGGGGAACAATGAGCAGTTCTTC.

CDR3 nucleotide sequence: TGCAGTGCTAGTGGGGGATTGAACTATGGCTACACCTTC. This codes for CSASGGLNYGYTF. This sequence joins TRBV20-1 and TRBJ1-2, with D possibly TRBD1 on 5 matching bases. This CDR3 has 13 residues. Germline V gives CDR1 DFQATT, CDR2 SNEGSKA (reference sequence). Trimming took 3 bases from V and 2 from J, leaving 10 bases between them.

This chain uses TRBV3-1 with TRBJ2-4; 7 bases are shared with TRBD2. Germline CDR1 reads LGHDT; CDR2 reads YNNKEL (reference sequence). This CDR3 comprises 16 residues. V was pared by 4 bases and J by 6 bases, with 12 bases of the junction left unmatched. The CDR3 sequence: CASSLTPGRGRNIQYF. As DNA, the CDR3 is TGTGCCAGCAGCCTAACCCCTGGGCGGGGGAGAAACATTCAGTACTTC. The full variable domain, its missing parts supplied by reference TRBV3-1 and TRBJ2-4, is DTAVSQTPKYLVTQMGNDKSIKCEQNLGHDTMYWYKQDSKKFLKIMFSYNNKELIINETVPNRFSPKSPDKAHLNLHINSLELGDSAVYFCASSLTPGRGRNIQYFGAGTRLSVL.

This clonotype was seen a handful of times. The CDR3: CASSVVRDTGELFF. DNA of the CDR3: TGTGCCAGCAGCGTAGTTAGGGACACCGGGGAGCTGTTTTTT. The rearrangement joins TRBV9 to TRBJ2-2, with D unclear. The length of the CDR3 is 14 residues. In germline, CDR1 is SGDLS, CDR2 YYNGEE. The V gene lost 0 bases and the J gene lost 3 bases, with 6 bases spanning the gap.

The chain links TRBV3-1 to TRBJ1-1; 10 positions agree with TRBD1. The trim removed 5 bases at V and 7 bases at J, leaving 13 bases unmatched. The CDR3 contains 16 residues. The germline gives CDR1 LGHDT, CDR2 YNNKEL (reference sequence). As DNA, the CDR3 is TGTGCCAGCAGCTTGACAGGGGGCAATAGAAGGAATGAAGCTTTCTTT. It yields the protein CASSLTGGNRRNEAFF.

This chain joins TRBV9 and TRBJ2-1, with D hard to call. Germline assignment: CDR1 SGDLS and CDR2 YYNGEE. V lost 4 bases to trimming and J lost 4 bases, with 21 bases between them. This CDR3 has 17 amino acids. The CDR3 protein is CASSPSLGAHGYNEQFF. DNA for the CDR3: TGTGCCAGCAGCCCCAGTCTAGGCGCCCACGGGTACAATGAGCAGTTCTTC.

V and J are TRBV6-1 and TRBJ1-1; TRBD1 aligns across 8 bases. The germline gives CDR1 MNHNS, CDR2 SASEGT. V lost 7 bases to trimming and J lost 1 base; unmatched junction nucleotides: 5. The CDR3 length is 14 residues. CDR3 amino acids: CASTEGQANTEAFF. The CDR3 DNA reads as TGTGCCAGCACTGAGGGACAGGCGAACACTGAAGCTTTCTTT.

V and J are TRBV12-3 or TRBV12-4 and TRBJ2-1, with D perhaps matching TRBD2 (6 bases). This CDR3 spans 13 amino acids. V lost 2 bases to trimming and J lost 9 bases, with 11 bases between them. For the CDR3, the DNA is TGTGCCAGCAGTTTAATAAACGGGGGTGAGCAGTTCTTC. Its protein product is CASSLINGGEQFF.

The chain has TRBV6-6 and TRBJ2-5, with D possibly being TRBD2 (6 bases). Per germline, CDR1 MNHNY and CDR2 SVGAGI (reference sequence). The CDR3 is 16 amino acids. V gave up 0 bases and J gave up 1 base, with 12 bases separating them. This CDR3 is CASSYSLAAPQETQYF. DNA for the CDR3: TGTGCCAGCAGTTACTCACTAGCTGCTCCCCAAGAGACCCAGTACTTC.

The V and J genes are TRBV27 and TRBJ1-6; D is unresolved. CDR3 size: 13 residues. Trimming took off 6 bases at V and 14 bases at J, with 17 bases between the two ends. Per the germline V gene, CDR1 is MNHEY and CDR2 is SMNVEV (reference sequence). Here the CDR3 DNA reads TGTGCCAGCAGCGGCGGTCTGACCCCCTCCCTCCACTTT. Protein sequence: CASSGGLTPSLHF.

V is TRBV12-3 or TRBV12-4 and J is TRBJ2-7; 7 bases match TRBD1. V lost 3 bases and J lost 2; bases outside the gene matches: 7. The CDR3 totals 15 residues. This CDR3 is CASSLGTGQPYEQYF. The CDR3 DNA reads TGTGCCAGCAGTTTGGGGACGGGACAGCCCTACGAGCAGTACTTC.

The chain recombines TRBV20-1 with TRBJ2-5; 7 positions match TRBD2. V gave up 4 bases and J gave up 5 bases; unmatched junction bases: 10. The CDR3 loop spans 14 amino acids. CDR1 is DFQATT, CDR2 SNEGSKA, per germline (reference sequence). The CDR3 DNA reads as TGCAGTGCTACTCGATGGACTAGGAGTGAGACCCAGTACTTC. Residues: CSATRWTRSETQYF.

This chain connects TRBV2 to TRBJ1-5, with 8 bases that match TRBD1. CDR3 length: 14 residues. The V gene's germline CDR1 is SNHLY and CDR2 FYNNEI. The V gene end was trimmed by 8 bases and the J gene end by 5 bases; junction bases not matched to a gene: 8. The CDR3 region is CASGTRGLHQPQHF. In DNA form, the CDR3 reads TGTGCCAGCGGAACCAGGGGGCTTCATCAGCCCCAGCATTTT.

V is TRBV12-5 and J is TRBJ2-5; TRBD1 is a possible D gene (6 bases). The CDR3 totals 13 residues. V was cut by 6 bases and J by 5 bases, with 13 bases left in between. Germline V gives CDR1 LGHNT, CDR2 FRNRAP. The CDR3: CASGLLRGETQYF. CDR3 sequence (DNA): TGTGCTAGTGGCCTACTGAGGGGGGAGACCCAGTACTTC. Using reference TRBV12-5 and TRBJ2-5 for the parts outside the CDR3, the full variable domain is DARVTQTPRHKVTEMGQEVTMRCQPILGHNTVFWYRQTMMQGLELLAYFRNRAPLDDSGMPKDRFSAEMPDATLATLKIQPSEPRDSAVYFCASGLLRGETQYFGPGTRLLVL.

CDR3 sequence: CASSEALGAPETQYF. The CDR3 nucleotides are TGTGCCAGCAGTGAAGCGCTGGGGGCCCCAGAGACCCAGTACTTC. This chain connects TRBV2 to TRBJ2-5; possibly TRBD1 for D (6 bases). Germline lookup yields CDR1 SNHLY and CDR2 FYNNEI. The CDR3 has 15 amino acids. V shed 0 bases and J shed 4 bases, with 12 bases lying between them. Full variable domain (rest looked up from reference TRBV2 and TRBJ2-5): EPEVTQTPSHQVTQMGQEVILRCVPISNHLYFYWYRQILGQKVEFLVSFYNNEISEKSEIFDDQFSVERPDGSNFTLKIRSTKLEDSAMYFCASSEALGAPETQYFGPGTRLLVL.

This chain's CDR3 is CASSQSGQNTEAFF. CDR3 DNA: TGTGCCAGCAGCCAATCAGGACAGAACACTGAAGCTTTCTTT. The rearrangement joins TRBV3-1 to TRBJ1-1; D is perhaps TRBD1 (5 bases). The germline CDR1 and CDR2 sequences are LGHDT and YNNKEL (reference sequence). The ends were cut back, 2 bases at V and 1 base at J, with 8 bases in the middle. The CDR3 length is 14 residues. Full variable domain (outside the CDR3, taken from reference TRBV3-1 and TRBJ1-1): DTAVSQTPKYLVTQMGNDKSIKCEQNLGHDTMYWYKQDSKKFLKIMFSYNNKELIINETVPNRFSPKSPDKAHLNLHINSLELGDSAVYFCASSQSGQNTEAFFGQGTRLTVV.

Only a few counts were recorded for this clonotype. The chain uses TRBV28 and TRBJ2-1, with D perhaps TRBD1 or TRBD2 (5 bases each). V gave up 5 bases and J gave up 10 bases, with 9 bases separating them. Germline assignment: CDR1 MDHEN and CDR2 SYDVKM. This CDR3 comprises 11 residues. The CDR3 spells CASSRGSEQFF. The CDR3, as DNA: TGTGCCAGCAGTCGGGGCTCGGAGCAGTTCTTC.

The chain employs TRBV24-1 and TRBJ2-1; 8 bases match TRBD2. This CDR3 has 15 amino acids. Trimming cost V 5 bases and J 7 bases; bases outside gene matches: 9. Germline-derived CDR1 and CDR2 are KGHDR and SFDVKD. The CDR3 DNA is TGTGCCACCAGTGCCCCACCGGGACTAGGGAATGAGCAGTTCTTC. Its translation is CATSAPPGLGNEQFF.

The chain has TRBV4-1 and TRBJ2-7; 15 nucleotides agree with TRBD2. Germline assignment: CDR1 MGHRA and CDR2 YSYEKL. The CDR3 is made up of 16 amino acids. V shed 4 bases and J 4 bases; nucleotides not matched to a gene: 5. CDR3: CASSPGLAGGRYEQYF. The CDR3 DNA is TGCGCCAGCAGCCCGGGACTAGCGGGGGGAAGGTACGAGCAGTACTTC.

The gene calls are TRBV29-1 and TRBJ2-7; the D gene is possibly TRBD2 (6 bases). The CDR3 sequence is 11 residues long. In germline, CDR1 is SQVTM, CDR2 ANQGSEA. V was cut by 7 bases and J by 11 bases, with 18 bases left in between. DNA for the CDR3: TGCAGCGCCAGCATAGGGGAGGTGGAGTACTTC. This sequence encodes CSASIGEVEYF.

The chain carries TRBV29-1 and TRBJ1-4; 11 bases match TRBD1. The V and J ends lost 6 bases and 8 bases, in that order; junction bases with no gene match: 8. Looked up from germline, CDR1 is SQVTM and CDR2 is ANQGSEA. The CDR3 is 14 residues long. The CDR3 DNA reads TGCAGCGTGGCGGACAGGGGGCTTCGGGAAAAACTGTTTTTT. Residues: CSVADRGLREKLFF. Using reference TRBV29-1 and TRBJ1-4 for the parts outside the CDR3, the full variable domain is SAVISQKPSRDICQRGTSLTIQCQVDSQVTMMFWYRQQPGQSLTLIATANQGSEATYESGFVIDKFPISRPNLTFSTLTVSNMSPEDSSIYLCSVADRGLREKLFFGSGTQLSVL.

V is TRBV4-1 and J is TRBJ2-1; 9 bases map to TRBD2. The CDR3 spans 16 residues. V lost 2 bases and J lost 4; bases outside the gene matches: 6. In germline, CDR1 is MGHRA, CDR2 YSYEKL. In DNA, the CDR3 is TGCGCCAGCAGCCAAAGGGGTCTAGCGGGATACAATGAGCAGTTCTTC. Protein product: CASSQRGLAGYNEQFF.

The chain combines TRBV6-6 with TRBJ1-1, with D unresolved. The germline V gene has CDR1 MNHNY and CDR2 SVGAGI (reference sequence). Trimming left V 6 bases short and J 3 bases short, with 8 bases between. The CDR3 covers 12 residues. CDR3 nucleotides: TGTGCCAGCAGACTGTGGGACACTGAAGCTTTCTTT. This gives the protein CASRLWDTEAFF.

This clonotype was observed a single time. V and J are TRBV2 and TRBJ1-2; 8 bases line up with TRBD1. The CDR3 totals 16 residues. The V segment lost 0 bases and the J segment 7 bases; nucleotides outside the gene matches: 10. CDR1 and CDR2 from the germline V gene are SNHLY and FYNNEI. The CDR3 is CASSEAHSFQGAGYTF. The CDR3 nucleotides read TGTGCCAGCAGTGAAGCGCACTCCTTCCAGGGGGCTGGCTACACCTTC.

This chain joins TRBV12-3 or TRBV12-4 and TRBJ2-7, with unresolved D. This CDR3 is built from 13 residues. V shed 1 base and J shed 4 bases, with 8 bases lying between them. In nucleotides, the CDR3 is TGTGCCAGCAGTTTAGTCACCTCTTACGAGCAGTACTTC. Its protein product is CASSLVTSYEQYF.

The chain links TRBV7-9 to TRBJ1-1, with TRBD1 matching 8 bases. The germline V gene encodes CDR1 SEHNR and CDR2 FQNEAQ (reference sequence). The CDR3 loop spans 13 amino acids. Trimming at V came to 6 bases and at J to 4 bases, leaving 4 bases not matched to a gene. CDR3 coding DNA: TGTGCCAGCAGAATCGACAGGGGCACTGAAGCTTTCTTT. It yields the protein CASRIDRGTEAFF.

The J gene is TRBJ1-4, the V gene TRBV20-1; 8 nucleotides line up with TRBD1. The CDR3 consists of 13 residues. V gave up 5 bases and J gave up 5 bases; unmatched junction bases: 4. CDR1 and CDR2 from the germline V gene are DFQATT and SNEGSKA (reference sequence). CDR3 sequence (DNA): TGCAGTGCTCTCCGGGACAGGAATGAAAAACTGTTTTTT. Protein: CSALRDRNEKLFF.

J is TRBJ2-5 and V is TRBV20-1, with 7 bases identical to TRBD2. The V segment lost 0 bases and the J segment 4 bases; nucleotides outside the gene matches: 14. This CDR3 has 17 amino acids. From germline, CDR1 is DFQATT and CDR2 SNEGSKA (reference sequence). CDR3 protein: CSARDLVKGLEVETQYF. The CDR3 bases are TGCAGTGCTAGAGATCTGGTAAAAGGACTAGAGGTAGAGACCCAGTACTTC.